This T cell receptor beta chain was sequenced for a study of radiation and T cells in renal cell carcinoma. Indicated time point: baseline pretreatment blood. Treatment of the sample: 15 Gy SBRT to primary tumor, nephrectomy 4 weeks later. Measured with immunoSEQ multiplex PCR; TCRdb has only the in-frame clones, and not every one. The profile shows 150,000 or so clones, roughly 90% of them singletons. Per the germline V gene, CDR1 is MNHNS and CDR2 is SASEGT. Unmatched junction bases numbered 14, after V lost 4 bases and J lost 4 bases. CDR3 size: 17 residues. The sample consisted of blood, taken from a patient whose treatment included radiotherapy and nephrectomy. The chain employs TRBV6-1 and TRBJ1-2; 8 bases align to TRBD1. The receptor comes from a woman between 65 and 79 years old with renal cell carcinoma. The CDR3 loop is CASSAYKLTGVFYGYTF. The CDR3 DNA reads as TGTGCCAGCAGTGCCTACAAACTGACAGGGGTGTTCTATGGCTACACCTTC.